One T cell receptor beta chain is described in this entry. Its antigen is not known. TCR alpha and beta CDR3 regions were amplified from RNA using iRepertoire nested multiplex PCR. One-step reverse transcription and amplification started from approximately 100-400 ng of tissue mRNA or PBMC total RNA. TCRdb recomputed calls from the multiplex PCR reads with MiXCR, one row per CDR3 protein. The table records more than 85,000 distinct CDR3 sequences, less than 30% of them present only once. Germline trimming cut 0 bases from V and 6 bases from J; bases unmatched to any gene: 8. The CDR3 is made up of 17 amino acids. CDR1 and CDR2 (germline): KGHDR, SFDVKD. This entry belongs to a study of glioma-infiltrating T cells. Study-wide results and limits: Above-expected tissue-blood divergence occurred in all gliomas, most in low-grade ones. CDR3 overlap between tissue and blood was very small.

The sample was glioma tissue, nonneoplastic brain tissue, or PBMCs (not recorded which). The chain combines TRBV24-1 with TRBJ2-1; 9 positions match TRBD2. This TCR was sampled from a human donor with low-grade glioma or glioblastoma, undergoing nonglioma brain surgery, or in good health (not recorded which). CDR3 DNA: TGTGCCACCAGTGATTTGAAGAGCGGGAGGAAACGCAATGAGCAGTTCTTC. Its protein is CATSDLKSGRKRNEQFF.